This entry lists 16 T cell receptor beta chains sequenced from one sample in a study of T cells in Graves' hyperthyroidism and ophthalmopathy. Amplified TCR beta CDR3 regions came from RNA transcripts. When the TCR CDR3 underwent first-round RT-PCR, the HTBI primer set was used. TCRdb fed the multiplex PCR reads into MiXCR, producing one record per CDR3 protein. Among a few hundred thousand distinct CDR3 sequences listed, 15% to 20% were seen once. The sequencing input was blood. These receptors were obtained from a woman aged 35 to 49 with Graves' ophthalmopathy.

This clonotype was seen repeatedly, ten times or more. V usage is TRBV9 and J usage is TRBJ1-1; no clear D gene. Germline loops: CDR1 SGDLS, CDR2 YYNGEE. This CDR3 has 14 residues. V gave up 4 bases and J gave up 0 bases, with 10 bases separating them. The CDR3 bases are TGTGCCAGCAGCCCAACAGAGTTGAACACTGAAGCTTTCTTT. This sequence encodes CASSPTELNTEAFF.

The rearrangement joins TRBV7-4 to TRBJ2-2; maybe TRBD2 (5 bases). This CDR3 is 20 amino acids long. Trimming took 2 bases from V and 3 from J, leaving 25 bases between them. Germline CDR1 SGHVT, CDR2 SQSDAQ. DNA for the CDR3: TGTGCCAGCAGCTTATTTCTTGGGAGTGGTGCTGGCACTTACACCGGGGAGCTGTTTTTT. It is translated as CASSLFLGSGAGTYTGELFF.

This clonotype was seen ten or more times. The V call is TRBV30, the J call TRBJ2-2; unclear D gene. The CDR3 length is 14 residues. Germline assignment: CDR1 GTSNPN and CDR2 SVGIG (reference sequence). Trimming removed 4 bases from V and 4 bases from J, with 13 bases in between. The CDR3 is CAWTPTTGTGELFF. Written as DNA, the CDR3 is TGTGCCTGGACTCCCACGACTGGCACCGGGGAGCTGTTTTTT.

This clonotype came up a few times. This chain links TRBV29-1 with TRBJ2-2, with D tentatively TRBD1 (5 bases). V lost 4 bases and J lost 4, with 13 bases in between. This CDR3 has 14 residues. Germline values: CDR1 SQVTM, CDR2 ANQGSEA. Here the CDR3 reads CSVGAGLGTGELFF. DNA of the CDR3: TGCAGCGTTGGGGCAGGGCTAGGCACCGGGGAGCTGTTTTTT.

This clonotype was detected ten times or more. The rearrangement links TRBV19 to TRBJ2-5; 8 bases align to TRBD1. The junction had 9 bases not matched to a gene; V was cut back by 5 bases and J by 1 base. The CDR3 totals 16 residues. From germline, CDR1 is LNHDA and CDR2 SQIVND (reference sequence). The CDR3 sequence is CASSPLQGGSQETQYF. The DNA of the CDR3 is TGTGCCAGTAGTCCGCTACAGGGGGGATCCCAAGAGACCCAGTACTTC.

This clonotype has ten or more counts. The chain carries TRBV28 and TRBJ1-2; D is unclear. Trimming left V 4 bases short and J 3 bases short, with 3 bases between. Per germline, CDR1 MDHEN and CDR2 SYDVKM. The CDR3 totals 11 residues. CDR3 sequence: CASSSHYGYTF. The DNA of the CDR3 is TGTGCCAGCAGTTCTCACTATGGCTACACCTTC.

Ten or more counts support this clonotype. The chain uses TRBV7-2 and TRBJ2-7; 8 bases are a match to TRBD1. J lost 3 bases, V lost 5 bases, and 9 bases had no gene match. Germline CDR1 is SGHTA and CDR2 is FQGNSA. This CDR3 region has 15 residues. CDR3 in amino acids: CASSQPGQVLYEQYF. The CDR3 DNA reads TGTGCCAGCAGCCAACCGGGACAGGTCCTCTACGAGCAGTACTTC.

In this sample, this clonotype turned up many times. This chain uses TRBV7-8 with TRBJ2-7, with 10 bases identical to TRBD1. This CDR3 region has 15 residues. Trimming took 5 bases from V and 2 from J; bases not matched to a gene: 6. Germline V CDR1 and CDR2: SGHVS, FQNEAQ. Written as DNA, the CDR3 is TGTGCCAGCAGCCGCGGGACAGGGGACCCCTACGAGCAGTACTTC. Encoded protein: CASSRGTGDPYEQYF.

The chain is built from TRBV12-3 or TRBV12-4 and TRBJ2-2, with 8 bases lining up with TRBD2. This CDR3 has 15 amino acids. The J segment lost 6 bases and the V segment lost 5 bases, leaving 8 bases of the junction unmatched. CDR3: CASSKESGSAGELFF. CDR3 nucleotide sequence: TGTGCCAGCAGTAAAGAAAGCGGGAGCGCCGGGGAGCTGTTTTTT.

This clonotype was detected only a few times. The rearrangement joins TRBV3-1 to TRBJ2-7; TRBD1 matches 7 bases. Trimming at V came to 1 base and at J to 5 bases, leaving 8 bases not matched to a gene. Germline loops: CDR1 LGHDT, CDR2 YNNKEL (reference sequence). This CDR3 is built from 15 residues. The chain's CDR3 is CASSQAETGSNEQYF. CDR3 nucleotides: TGTGCCAGCAGCCAAGCTGAGACAGGGTCGAACGAGCAGTACTTC.

This clonotype was recorded many times. The junction departs from germline at one end; a sequencing error may be responsible. This chain uses TRBV27 with TRBJ2-1, with D hard to call. The CDR3 is 10 amino acids. Germline V lookup: CDR1 MNHEY, CDR2 SMNVEV (reference sequence). The CDR3 DNA reads TGCCGGGTACGGTACAATGAGCAGTTCTTC. Its protein is CRVRYNEQFF.

This clonotype has at least ten counts. This CDR3 fails to terminate in the conserved phenylalanine or tryptophan, so it likely reflects a read error. The gene calls are TRBV12-3 or TRBV12-4 and TRBJ1-1; 10 bases line up with TRBD1. CDR3 length equals 15 residues. J was trimmed by 5 bases and V by 3 bases; bases with no gene match: 6. CDR3 nucleotides: TGTGCCAGCAGTTTCCGGGACAGGGGTCCTACTGAAGCTTTCCTT. Amino acid sequence: CASSFRDRGPTEAFL.

There are many counts of this clonotype. The V and J genes are TRBV12-3 or TRBV12-4 and TRBJ1-2; the match to TRBD1 covers 9 bases. This CDR3 contains 15 residues. V lost 3 bases, J lost 5 bases, and 7 bases stayed unmatched. For the CDR3, the DNA is TGTGCCAGCAGTTTTCGGGACAGGGAAGTGTATGGCTACACCTTC. Residues: CASSFRDREVYGYTF.

This clonotype occurred many times. This rearrangement joins TRBV27 to TRBJ1-5; 8 positions match TRBD1. V lost 5 bases and J lost 6; bases outside the gene matches: 9. Germline V CDR1 and CDR2: MNHEY, SMNVEV (reference sequence). The CDR3 runs 15 residues. The CDR3 protein is CASSLATGGGQPQHF. CDR3 in DNA: TGTGCCAGCAGTCTAGCTACAGGGGGAGGTCAGCCCCAGCATTTT.

This clonotype was observed at least ten times. At one end, the junction sequence differs from germline, possibly due to a read error. J is TRBJ2-1 and V is TRBV20-1; D perhaps matches TRBD2 (6 bases). The CDR3 is 16 residues long. Per germline, CDR1 DFQATT and CDR2 SNEGSKA (reference sequence). The CDR3 DNA reads TGCAGTGCTAGAGTTCTAAGGAGGGAGAGACACAAGGAGCAGTTCTTC. The encoded protein is CSARVLRRERHKEQFF.

About this clonotype: One base away lies a much larger clone, so this may be a sequencing read error. The chain employs TRBV28 and TRBJ2-2; 16 bases align to TRBD2. There are 17 residues in the CDR3. Germline loops: CDR1 MDHEN, CDR2 SYDVKM. DNA for the CDR3: TGTGCCAGCAGCCCCGGGACTAGCGGGAGGGTGGTCGGGGGGCTGTTTTTT. This gives the protein CASSPGTSGRVVGGLFF.